A single sample gave rise to the 2 T cell receptor beta chains below, sequenced in a study of cytomegalovirus exposure and HLA in healthy donors. Assay: immunoSEQ multiplex PCR; the TCRdb copy retains only in-frame clones and omits some. There are about 260,000 clones in the sample; about 90% occur only once, and 3% to 3.5% lies in the top ten. Sequencing input: PBMCs. These receptors were obtained from a woman under 40 in good health and CMV-seronegative.

The rearrangement uses TRBV28 and TRBJ2-7, with 7 bases identical to TRBD1. CDR3 size: 13 residues. V dropped 10 bases and J dropped 4; count of bases not matched to a gene: 10. Germline loops: CDR1 MDHEN, CDR2 SYDVKM. CDR3 sequence (DNA): TGTGCCACCTCAGGGGGAAGTTTATACGAGCAGTACTTC. It yields the protein CATSGGSLYEQYF.

This chain links TRBV11-2 with TRBJ2-7; D unclear. This CDR3 contains 15 residues. Trimming removed 0 bases from V and 3 bases from J, with 12 bases in between. CDR1 is SGHAT, CDR2 FQNNGV, per germline. The CDR3 loop reads CASSLEAQPYYEQYF. CDR3 coding DNA: TGTGCCAGCAGCTTAGAGGCACAGCCGTACTACGAGCAGTACTTC.